This T cell receptor beta chain is from a study of T-cell memory formation after mild COVID-19. Whole-study findings and limits: Proof of SARS-CoV-2 specificity was absent for the second-wave clones that crested on day 37.

Regarding this clonotype: The target antigen is unknown.

One entry per CDR3 protein, called by TCRdb with MiXCR from the 5' RACE reads. In the table there are about 500,000 distinct CDR3 sequences, roughly 22% of which are singletons. This TCR derives from an adult woman who had mild COVID-19 (a few samples of this study predate the infection). Cell type and time point are not known. Sequenced input: PBMCs or a T cell subset sorted from them (not recorded which).

The DNA for the CDR3 is TGCAGCGCACAGGGGGCATCCTCTTTTTCCTACGAGCAGTACTTC. This encodes CSAQGASSFSYEQYF. The chain joins TRBV29-1 to TRBJ2-7; 9 nucleotides agree with TRBD1. The CDR3 contains 15 residues. Germline V CDR1 and CDR2: SQVTM, ANQGSEA. V lost 7 bases, J lost 1 base, and 11 bases stayed unmatched.